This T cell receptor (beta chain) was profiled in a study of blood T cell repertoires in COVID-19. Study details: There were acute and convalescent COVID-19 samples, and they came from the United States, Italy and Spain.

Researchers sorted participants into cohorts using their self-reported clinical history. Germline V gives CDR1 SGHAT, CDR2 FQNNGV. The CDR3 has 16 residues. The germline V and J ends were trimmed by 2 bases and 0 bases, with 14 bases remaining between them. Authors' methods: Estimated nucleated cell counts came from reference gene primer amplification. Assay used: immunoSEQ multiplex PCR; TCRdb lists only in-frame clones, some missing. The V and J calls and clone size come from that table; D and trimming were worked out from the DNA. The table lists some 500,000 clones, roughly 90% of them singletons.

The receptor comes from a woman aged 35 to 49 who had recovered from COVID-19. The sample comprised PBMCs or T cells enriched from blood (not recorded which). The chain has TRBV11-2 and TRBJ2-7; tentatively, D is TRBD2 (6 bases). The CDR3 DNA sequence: TGTGCCAGCAGCTTATTGGGGGGAATGGGCTCCTACGAGCAGTACTTC. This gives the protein CASSLLGGMGSYEQYF.